Each of the 30 T cell receptor beta chains below was sequenced from the same sample in a study of blood T cell repertoires in COVID-19. TCRdb's copy holds only in-frame clones and misses some; the assay was immunoSEQ multiplex PCR. The sample includes 250,000 to 300,000 clones, roughly 90% seen only once; the top ten take 11%. Sequencing used peripheral blood. These receptor sequences come from a woman under 40 with COVID-19, enrolled during active disease.

The chain has TRBV7-9 and TRBJ1-1, with 8 bases fitting TRBD1. Germline CDR1 reads SEHNR; CDR2 reads FQNEAQ (reference sequence). The CDR3 contains 14 residues. The V gene end was trimmed by 2 bases and the J gene end by 7 bases; junction bases not matched to a gene: 6. The CDR3 region is CASSLPGTGGEAFF. In DNA form, the CDR3 reads TGTGCCAGCAGCTTACCGGGGACAGGTGGTGAAGCTTTCTTT.

CDR3 protein: CASTEDADEKLFF. As DNA, the CDR3 is TGTGCCAGTACGGAGGACGCCGATGAAAAACTGTTTTTT. The gene calls are TRBV19 and TRBJ1-4; the D is unclear. The CDR3 sequence is 13 residues long. The V gene lost 7 bases and the J gene lost 6 bases, with 12 bases spanning the gap. Germline V lookup: CDR1 LNHDA, CDR2 SQIVND (reference sequence).

On this clone itself: The junction departs from the called germline gene at one end, perhaps through a read error. The chain links TRBV7-3 to TRBJ2-7; D gene uncertain. The CDR3 spans 13 residues. The germline V gene has CDR1 SGHTA and CDR2 FQGTGA. DNA of the CDR3: TGTGCCAGCAGCTTAACCGGGTCCTCCGAGCAGTACTTC. It translates to CASSLTGSSEQYF.

The chain carries TRBV7-8 and TRBJ1-1; 9 positions match TRBD1. CDR3 length equals 15 residues. Trimming at V came to 2 bases and at J to 6 bases, leaving 7 bases not matched to a gene. Germline V CDR1 and CDR2: SGHVS, FQNEAQ. The CDR3: CASSLTGQGSAEAFF. Written as DNA, the CDR3 is TGTGCCAGCAGCTTAACGGGACAGGGATCCGCTGAAGCTTTCTTT.

The chain combines TRBV4-3 with TRBJ2-5, with D possibly being TRBD2 (6 bases). CDR3 length: 13 amino acids. Trimming removed 4 bases at V and 5 bases at J, with 11 bases between. Germline-derived CDR1 and CDR2 are LGHNA and YSLEER. The CDR3 protein is CASSPRLEETQYF. The CDR3 nucleotides read TGCGCCAGCAGCCCGAGACTAGAGGAGACCCAGTACTTC.

The chain couples TRBV28 to TRBJ1-1; tentative D call: TRBD1 (5 bases). The CDR3 has 15 residues. Germline assignment: CDR1 MDHEN and CDR2 SYDVKM. V was clipped by 6 bases and J by 4 bases, with 18 bases between them. Here the CDR3 reads CASSLRIGQGTEAFF. Here the CDR3 DNA reads TGTGCCAGCAGCCTAAGGATAGGGCAGGGCACTGAAGCTTTCTTT. Complete variable domain (other parts from reference TRBV28 and TRBJ1-1): DVKVTQSSRYLVKRTGEKVFLECVQDMDHENMFWYRQDPGLGLRLIYFSYDVKMKEKGDIPEGYSVSREKKERFSLILESASTNQTSMYLCASSLRIGQGTEAFFGQGTRLTVV.

This chain joins TRBV10-3 and TRBJ1-2; 8 positions match TRBD1. The ends lost 5 bases at V and 6 bases at J; junction bases unmatched: 11. Germline CDR1 reads ENHRY; CDR2 reads SYGVKD. This CDR3 is built from 15 residues. The CDR3 DNA reads as TGTGCCATCAGTAGCGCAGGGGGCATAAACGATGGCTACACCTTC. As protein: CAISSAGGINDGYTF.

The V and J genes are TRBV19 and TRBJ1-3; the D gene is possibly TRBD1 (6 bases). CDR3 length: 12 amino acids. Germline V CDR1 and CDR2: LNHDA, SQIVND (reference sequence). CDR3 in DNA: TGTGCTACAGGGTACTCTGGAAACACCATATATTTT. It codes for CATGYSGNTIYF.

V is TRBV4-1 and J is TRBJ1-4, with 8 bases fitting TRBD1. Germline CDR1 MGHRA, CDR2 YSYEKL. The CDR3 is 15 residues long. V lost 2 bases to trimming and J lost 8 bases; unmatched junction nucleotides: 7. The CDR3 DNA reads as TGCGCCAGCAGCCAATCGACAGGGGCATGGGAAAAACTGTTTTTT. Amino acid sequence: CASSQSTGAWEKLFF.

The V gene is TRBV30, the J gene TRBJ2-1; 14 nucleotides agree with TRBD2. This CDR3 comprises 14 residues. Trimming took 3 bases from V and 7 from J; bases not matched to a gene: 2. Per germline, CDR1 GTSNPN and CDR2 SVGIG (reference sequence). The CDR3 bases are TGTGCCTGGAGCAGACTAGCGGGAGGGAATGAGCAGTTCTTC. Translating it yields CAWSRLAGGNEQFF. The full variable domain, completed using reference TRBV30 and TRBJ2-1, is SQTIHQWPATLVQPVGSPLSLECTVEGTSNPNLYWYRQAAGRGLQLLFYSVGIGQISSEVPQNLSASRPQDRQFILSSKKLLLSDSGFYLCAWSRLAGGNEQFFGPGTRLTVL.

The V call is TRBV5-1, the J call TRBJ1-6, with TRBD1 identical over 9 bases. There are 15 residues in the CDR3. V lost 4 bases and J lost 8; bases outside the gene matches: 7. Germline loops: CDR1 SGHRS, CDR2 YFSETQ. In DNA form, the CDR3 reads TGCGCCAGCAGCATCCAGGACAGGGGAGATTCACCCCTCCACTTT. Translation gives CASSIQDRGDSPLHF. The full variable domain, completed using reference TRBV5-1 and TRBJ1-6, is KAGVTQTPRYLIKTRGQQVTLSCSPISGHRSVSWYQQTPGQGLQFLFEYFSETQRNKGNFPGRFSGRQFSNSRSEMNVSTLELGDSALYLCASSIQDRGDSPLHFGNGTRLTVT.

This clone was found once. The rearrangement uses TRBV28 and TRBJ2-3; 8 bases map to TRBD2. The V gene end was trimmed by 7 bases and the J gene end by 0 bases; junction bases not matched to a gene: 12. The CDR3 contains 17 residues. In germline, CDR1 is MDHEN, CDR2 SYDVKM. CDR3 residues: CASILGELAASTDTQYF. CDR3 coding DNA: TGTGCCAGCATTCTTGGGGAACTAGCGGCTAGCACAGATACGCAGTATTTT.

The chain joins TRBV29-1 to TRBJ1-3; D gene ambiguous. The CDR3 has 13 amino acids. Trimming left V 5 bases short and J 3 bases short, with 11 bases between. The V gene's germline CDR1 is SQVTM and CDR2 ANQGSEA. The CDR3 reads CSVRGLDGNTIYF. The CDR3 DNA is TGCAGCGTTCGAGGGCTCGATGGAAACACCATATATTTT.

This clone was found once. In DNA, the CDR3 is TGTGCCAGCACCCGACAGGGGCCCAGTGGGGCCCCGCAGTTCTTC. Amino acid sequence: CASTRQGPSGAPQFF. The chain uses TRBV25-1 and TRBJ2-1; 8 bases map to TRBD1. The germline V gene has CDR1 MGHDK and CDR2 SYGVNS. V was clipped by 7 bases and J by 12 bases; unmatched bases: 17. The CDR3 has 15 residues.

This clone appeared a few times. One end of the junction does not line up with germline, which may come from a read error. The V gene is TRBV28, the J gene TRBJ1-2, with D uncertain. This CDR3 has 13 residues. The germline gives CDR1 MDHEN, CDR2 SYDVKM. CDR3 coding DNA: TGTGCCAGCAGTTTGGGCAGGACTACCAGTCGAGTCTTC. The encoded protein is CASSLGRTTSRVF.

The chain recombines TRBV6-5 with TRBJ2-3; perhaps TRBD2 as D (6 bases). Trimming removed 7 bases at V and 0 bases at J, with 8 bases between. The CDR3 has 13 residues. CDR1 is MNHEY and CDR2 is SVGAGI in the germline V gene. The CDR3 coding sequence is TGTGCCAGCAAGGGGACTAGCACAGATACGCAGTATTTT. Translation gives CASKGTSTDTQYF.

The J gene is TRBJ2-5, the V gene TRBV2; D is undetermined. Per the germline V gene, CDR1 is SNHLY and CDR2 is FYNNEI. With 0 bases removed from V and 1 base from J, the gap between germline ends came to 6 bases. The CDR3 extends over 14 amino acids. The CDR3 DNA reads TGTGCCAGCAGTGAAGCGGCCAGCCAAGAGACCCAGTACTTC. Translated: CASSEAASQETQYF.

The chain links TRBV19 to TRBJ2-7; 8 bases map to TRBD2. CDR3 size: 16 residues. Per the germline V gene, CDR1 is LNHDA and CDR2 is SQIVND (reference sequence). The J segment lost 1 base and the V segment lost 1 base, leaving 6 bases of the junction unmatched. The CDR3, as DNA: TGTGCCAGTAGTATAGGTTCTCGGGAGGGATCCTACGAGCAGTACTTC. It yields the protein CASSIGSREGSYEQYF. Full variable domain (rest looked up from reference TRBV19 and TRBJ2-7): DGGITQSPKYLFRKEGQNVTLSCEQNLNHDAMYWYRQDPGQGLRLIYYSQIVNDFQKGDIAEGYSVSREKKESFPLTVTSAQKNPTAFYLCASSIGSREGSYEQYFGPGTRLTVT.

The V gene is TRBV5-5, the J gene TRBJ1-5, with D possibly being TRBD1 (5 bases). The CDR3 is 14 amino acids. CDR1 and CDR2 (germline): SGHKS, YYEKEE (reference sequence). The V gene lost 0 bases and the J gene lost 2 bases, with 6 bases spanning the gap. In DNA, the CDR3 is TGTGCCAGCAGCTTGGGCAGGGGCAATCAGCCCCAGCATTTT. Residues: CASSLGRGNQPQHF.

The chain joins TRBV19 to TRBJ1-2; D not certain. This CDR3 comprises 14 residues. The germline CDR1 and CDR2 sequences are LNHDA and SQIVND (reference sequence). V shed 3 bases and J shed 8 bases, with 16 bases lying between them. For the CDR3, the DNA is TGTGCCAGTAGTATTGGAGTGAATCTCCAGGGCTACACCTTC. It translates to CASSIGVNLQGYTF.

This clone was seen only once. The chain combines TRBV5-4 with TRBJ2-1, with 7 bases matching TRBD1. Germline trimming cut 5 bases from V and 7 bases from J; bases unmatched to any gene: 12. The CDR3 has 15 amino acids. From germline, CDR1 is SGHNT and CDR2 YYREEE (reference sequence). CDR3 protein: CASRERGLGLNEQFF. The CDR3, as DNA: TGTGCCAGCAGGGAGAGGGGGCTGGGCCTAAATGAGCAGTTCTTC.

This rearrangement joins TRBV4-1 to TRBJ2-1; 14 bases agree with TRBD2. Trimming removed 0 bases from V and 7 bases from J; junction bases left unmatched: 2. Germline CDR1 MGHRA, CDR2 YSYEKL. This CDR3 has 16 amino acids. CDR3 region: CASSQEGTSGSNEQFF. The CDR3 nucleotides are TGCGCCAGCAGCCAAGAAGGGACTAGCGGGAGTAATGAGCAGTTCTTC.

The V gene is TRBV28, the J gene TRBJ1-1; TRBD1 matches 7 bases. J lost 0 bases, V lost 8 bases, and 15 bases had no gene match. This CDR3 is 17 amino acids long. Germline V gives CDR1 MDHEN, CDR2 SYDVKM. CDR3 amino acids: CASSAGDSLVMNTEAFF. The CDR3 nucleotides read TGTGCCAGCTCGGCCGGGGACAGCCTTGTGATGAACACTGAAGCTTTCTTT.

This chain links TRBV24-1 with TRBJ2-5; D might be TRBD2 (6 bases). Germline values: CDR1 KGHDR, CDR2 SFDVKD. The CDR3 is 14 residues long. The germline V and J ends were trimmed by 0 bases and 5 bases, with 9 bases remaining between them. In nucleotides, the CDR3 is TGTGCCACCAGTGATTTGAGGACTACGGAGACCCAGTACTTC. The encoded protein is CATSDLRTTETQYF.

J is TRBJ2-7 and V is TRBV5-1; 9 positions agree with TRBD1. Germline V lookup: CDR1 SGHRS, CDR2 YFSETQ. CDR3 length: 16 residues. Losses at the gene ends were 0 bases for V and 6 bases for J; bases not matched to a gene: 10. For the CDR3, the DNA is TGCGCCAGCAGCTTGGCGCCACAGGGGGCGGAAGGCGAGCAGTACTTC. This translates into CASSLAPQGAEGEQYF.

This chain joins TRBV2 and TRBJ2-5; 11 positions match TRBD2. CDR3 size: 16 residues. Trimming at V came to 4 bases and at J to 1 base, leaving 5 bases not matched to a gene. The germline V gene has CDR1 SNHLY and CDR2 FYNNEI. The CDR3 DNA reads TGTGCCAGCAGTGGCGGACTAGCGGGCCTCCAAGAGACCCAGTACTTC. Translating gives CASSGGLAGLQETQYF.

This sequence joins TRBV6-5 and TRBJ2-7; D possibly corresponds to TRBD1 (7 bases). The CDR3 spans 14 residues. Germline values: CDR1 MNHEY, CDR2 SVGAGI. Trimming stripped 2 bases from V and 7 bases from J, with 15 bases between. CDR3 in amino acids: CASSYGGGTEEQYF. CDR3 sequence (DNA): TGTGCCAGCAGTTACGGCGGAGGGACAGAAGAGCAGTACTTC.

This clone was found once. This chain uses TRBV7-2 with TRBJ1-2; 8 bases agree with TRBD1. Per the germline V gene, CDR1 is SGHTA and CDR2 is FQGNSA. The trim removed 1 base at V and 5 bases at J, leaving 3 bases unmatched. The CDR3 has 14 amino acids. The CDR3 loop is CASSLGGTGYGYTF. CDR3 nucleotides: TGTGCCAGCAGCTTAGGGGGGACAGGATATGGCTACACCTTC.

The chain combines TRBV12-5 with TRBJ2-1; TRBD2 agrees at 9 bases. CDR1 and CDR2 (germline): LGHNT, FRNRAP. This CDR3 is built from 15 residues. J lost 6 bases, V lost 1 base, and 4 bases had no gene match. CDR3 DNA sequence: TGTGCTAGTGGTTTGGGGCTAGCGGGGTCCAATGAGCAGTTCTTC. Its protein product is CASGLGLAGSNEQFF.

The rearrangement links TRBV5-5 to TRBJ1-4; 10 bases match TRBD1. Trimming at V came to 4 bases and at J to 2 bases, leaving 5 bases not matched to a gene. The CDR3 length is 16 residues. Germline loops: CDR1 SGHKS, CDR2 YYEKEE (reference sequence). CDR3 coding DNA: TGTGCCAGCAGCCTGGGACAGGGGTTTACTAATGAAAAACTGTTTTTT. Amino acids: CASSLGQGFTNEKLFF.